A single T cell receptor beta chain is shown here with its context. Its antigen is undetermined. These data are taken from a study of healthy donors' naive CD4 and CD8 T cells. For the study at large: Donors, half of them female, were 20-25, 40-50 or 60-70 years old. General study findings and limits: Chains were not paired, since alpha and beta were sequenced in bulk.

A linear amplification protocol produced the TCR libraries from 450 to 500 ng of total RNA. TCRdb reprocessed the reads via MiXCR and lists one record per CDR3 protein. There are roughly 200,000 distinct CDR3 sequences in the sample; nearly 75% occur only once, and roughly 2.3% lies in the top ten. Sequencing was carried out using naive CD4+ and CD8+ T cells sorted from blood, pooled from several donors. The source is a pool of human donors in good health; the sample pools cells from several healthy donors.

CDR3 residues: CASSPGADNQPQHF. CDR3 DNA sequence: TGTGCCAGCTCACCAGGGGCAGACAATCAGCCCCAGCATTTT. This chain connects TRBV18 to TRBJ1-5, with a possible D match to TRBD1 (5 bases). V dropped 2 bases and J dropped 3 bases, with 8 bases sitting between them. Germline loops: CDR1 KGHSH, CDR2 LQKENI. The CDR3 contains 14 residues.